The 10 T cell receptor beta chains in this list originate from one sample, sequenced in a study of blood T cells in healthy people across ages. A J-beta primer mix and a sample-barcoded 5' primer were used in a second PCR of about 6 to 12 cycles. TCRdb called the 5' RACE reads again in MiXCR, with one record for every CDR3 protein. Of about 1.4 million distinct CDR3 sequences listed, approximately 59% are singletons. Input material: blood. The receptor set was obtained from a man aged 18 to 30 in good health.

The rearrangement joins TRBV7-2 to TRBJ2-7; 8 bases agree with TRBD1. The CDR3 runs 15 residues. Trimming at V came to 5 bases and at J to 4 bases, leaving 10 bases not matched to a gene. Germline CDR1 reads SGHTA; CDR2 reads FQGNSA. The CDR3 DNA reads TGTGCCAGCAGCCCCTGGACAGGGTACGGTTACGAGCAGTACTTC. Its protein is CASSPWTGYGYEQYF. Combining the CDR3 with reference TRBV7-2 and TRBJ2-7 gives the whole variable domain GAGVSQSPSNKVTEKGKDVELRCDPISGHTALYWYRQSLGQGLEFLIYFQGNSAPDKSGLPSDRFSAERTGGSVSTLTIQRTQQEDSAVYLCASSPWTGYGYEQYFGPGTRLTVT.

The rearrangement joins TRBV6-5 to TRBJ2-7; possibly TRBD2 for D (5 bases). The J call may be wrong; the DNA end is better matched by TRBJ2-5. CDR1 MNHEY and CDR2 SVGAGI come from the germline V gene. This CDR3 is 12 amino acids long. In DNA, the CDR3 is TGTGCCAGCGGCAGAGGGATTAAGACCCAGTACTTC. Protein: CASGRGIKTQYF.

V and J are TRBV20-1 and TRBJ1-5; possibly TRBD1 for D (6 bases). Germline V gene data show CDR1 as DFQATT and CDR2 as SNEGSKA (reference sequence). V was cut by 5 bases and J by 5 bases, with 16 bases left in between. This CDR3 region has 14 residues. The CDR3 is CSARGGGGYQPQHF. The CDR3 region has the DNA TGCAGTGCTCGGGGGGGAGGGGGATATCAGCCCCAGCATTTT.

V is TRBV27 and J is TRBJ1-2; no clear D. Deletions cut 5 bases from V and 0 bases from J, with 13 bases between. The CDR3 sequence is 15 residues long. Germline CDR1 is MNHEY and CDR2 is SMNVEV (reference sequence). For the CDR3, the DNA is TGTGCCAGCAGTCTGTCCTCCGACCCTAACTATGGCTACACCTTC. This encodes CASSLSSDPNYGYTF.

CDR3 sequence reads: CASSYRENYGYTF. CDR3 nucleotide sequence: TGTGCCAGCAGTTACCGGGAGAACTATGGCTACACCTTC. J is TRBJ1-2 and V is TRBV6-5; D remains ambiguous. The germline gives CDR1 MNHEY, CDR2 SVGAGI. Trimming removed 2 bases at V and 2 bases at J, with 6 bases between. The CDR3 spans 13 residues.

This chain uses TRBV12-3 or TRBV12-4 with TRBJ1-2, with D possibly TRBD1 on 5 matching bases. The CDR3 spans 13 residues. Deletions cut 6 bases from V and 6 bases from J, with 14 bases between. CDR3 in DNA: TGTGCCAGCAGCCAAACAGGAGTTCATGGCTACACCTTC. Its protein is CASSQTGVHGYTF.

This clonotype came up a few times. This chain links TRBV14 with TRBJ2-7; unclear D gene. CDR3 length equals 12 residues. Per germline, CDR1 SGHDN and CDR2 FVKESK. V lost 5 bases to trimming and J lost 2 bases, with 7 bases between them. As DNA, the CDR3 is TGTGCCAGCAGCAGATCCCCCTACGAGCAGTACTTC. This translates into CASSRSPYEQYF.

Here the CDR3 reads CASSFLQGVSYGYTF. The CDR3 region has the DNA TGTGCCAGCAGTTTTCTACAGGGGGTTTCCTATGGCTACACCTTC. The J gene is TRBJ1-2, the V gene TRBV6-2 or TRBV6-3; 8 bases are shared with TRBD1. CDR3 length: 15 residues. Trimming removed 4 bases from V and 4 bases from J; junction bases left unmatched: 8. CDR1 is MNHEY, CDR2 SVGEGT, per germline.

The chain combines TRBV20-1 with TRBJ2-1; the D is unclear. Trimming took off 6 bases at V and 0 bases at J, with 24 bases between the two ends. Germline V gene sequence: CDR1 DFQATT, CDR2 SNEGSKA (reference sequence). The CDR3 loop spans 18 amino acids. CDR3 sequence reads: CSARVRLESGVSYNEQFF. CDR3 DNA sequence: TGCAGTGCCCGAGTCCGATTGGAATCTGGGGTCTCCTACAATGAGCAGTTCTTC.

This clonotype was seen only a few times. The chain recombines TRBV4-1 with TRBJ1-6; weak D call: TRBD1 (5 bases). The CDR3 is made up of 15 amino acids. Per germline, CDR1 MGHRA and CDR2 YSYEKL. V lost 0 bases and J lost 7, with 10 bases in between. In DNA, the CDR3 is TGCGCCAGCAGCCAAGATCCGGGACTAAATTCACCCCTCCACTTT. Protein: CASSQDPGLNSPLHF.